This T cell receptor (beta chain) derives from a study of blood T cell repertoires in COVID-19. Study as a whole: The United States, Italy and Spain supplied acute and convalescent COVID-19 samples.

Germline-derived CDR1 and CDR2 are LNHDA and SQIVND (reference sequence). The CDR3 is 15 amino acids. J lost 0 bases, V lost 3 bases, and 2 bases had no gene match. Authors' data handling: Quantification of nucleated cells was approximated via reference gene primer amplification. Profiled with immunoSEQ multiplex PCR; TCRdb holds only in-frame clones, not every one. The V and J calls and clone size come from that table; D and trimming were worked out from the DNA. The data hold roughly 140,000 clones, with approximately 84% observed a single time. Recruitment covered about 25 US areas and drew participants whose ages spanned about 18 to 90 years.

Material: PBMCs or T cells enriched from blood (not recorded which). The clonotype comes from a man aged 45 to 65 in a cohort exposed to, infected with or recovered from COVID-19 (not recorded which). The rearrangement uses TRBV19 and TRBJ2-4; 7 bases are a match to TRBD2. CDR3 residues: CASSITGGAKNIQYF. As DNA, the CDR3 is TGTGCCAGTAGTATTACGGGGGGAGCCAAAAACATTCAGTACTTC.